A single sample gave rise to the 24 T cell receptor beta chains below, sequenced in a study of blood T cell repertoires in COVID-19. The method was immunoSEQ multiplex PCR; TCRdb's version includes in-frame clones alone and lacks a portion of them. The data show under 80,000 clones, about 82% seen once. Sequencing used peripheral blood. Receptors originate from a man aged 70-80 years with acute or convalescent COVID-19.

This sequence joins TRBV2 and TRBJ1-1; TRBD1 might be the D (5 bases). The CDR3 is 14 residues long. V was cut by 7 bases and J by 1 base, with 13 bases left in between. In germline, CDR1 is SNHLY, CDR2 FYNNEI. This CDR3 reads CASTRGGRNTEAFF. CDR3 DNA: TGTGCCAGCACCCGCGGGGGGAGGAACACTGAAGCTTTCTTT.

This clone has more than one count but fewer than ten. The rearrangement joins TRBV3-1 (or the pseudogene TRBV3-2) to TRBJ2-7; D perhaps matches TRBD1 (5 bases). Trimming pared 3 bases from V and 1 base from J, leaving 10 bases between. Germline CDR1 reads LGHDT; CDR2 reads YNNKEL (reference sequence). This CDR3 is built from 14 residues. This CDR3 is CASSQTTVSYEQYF. In DNA, the CDR3 is TGTGCCAGCAGCCAGACGACAGTGTCCTACGAGCAGTACTTC.

The chain links TRBV3-1 (or the pseudogene TRBV3-2) to TRBJ1-5; TRBD1 matches at 8 bases. The CDR3 contains 18 residues. V trimming: 0 bases; J trimming: 0 bases; junction bases outside the gene matches: 7. Germline CDR1 reads LGHDT; CDR2 reads YNNKEL (reference sequence). CDR3 sequence (DNA): TGTGCCAGCAGCCAAGATTGGGGGGACAGGATTAGCAATCAGCCCCAGCATTTT. Amino acid sequence: CASSQDWGDRISNQPQHF.

This CDR3 reads CASSSTGEGSNEKLFF. In nucleotides, the CDR3 is TGTGCCAGCAGCTCGACAGGGGAGGGTTCTAATGAAAAACTGTTTTTT. This chain joins TRBV6-2 or TRBV6-3 and TRBJ1-4, with 8 bases identical to TRBD1. This CDR3 has 16 amino acids. J gave up 3 bases and V 6 bases, and 9 bases lay outside the gene matches. CDR1 is MNHEY and CDR2 is SVGEGT in the germline V gene.

This chain connects TRBV9 to TRBJ1-1, with TRBD1 matching 10 bases. V dropped 5 bases and J dropped 5; count of bases not matched to a gene: 6. The CDR3 covers 14 residues. CDR1 is SGDLS, CDR2 YYNGEE, per germline. As DNA, the CDR3 is TGTGCCAGCAGGAGGGGGACAGGGGTAACTGAAGCTTTCTTT. This encodes CASRRGTGVTEAFF. Together with reference TRBV9 and TRBJ1-1, the CDR3 gives the full variable domain: DSGVTQTPKHLITATGQRVTLRCSPRSGDLSVYWYQQSLDQGLQFLIQYYNGEERAKGNILERFSAQQFPDLHSELNLSSLELGDSALYFCASRRGTGVTEAFFGQGTRLTVV.

As for this clone: Other nucleotide sequences from this sample produce the same CDR3. J is TRBJ2-3 and V is TRBV18; 7 bases are shared with TRBD2. Germline CDR1 KGHSH, CDR2 LQKENI. This CDR3 is built from 13 residues. J gave up 6 bases and V 0 bases, and 0 bases lay outside the gene matches. CDR3 residues: CASSPPGGDTQYF. The CDR3 DNA reads as TGTGCCAGCTCACCACCGGGGGGGGATACGCAGTATTTT.

The chain combines TRBV5-1 with TRBJ1-2, with 10 bases lining up with TRBD1. From germline, CDR1 is SGHRS and CDR2 YFSETQ. The junction had 6 bases not matched to a gene; V was cut back by 0 bases and J by 7 bases. The CDR3 has 15 amino acids. The CDR3 loop reads CASSLAGTGAGGYTF. CDR3 in DNA: TGCGCCAGCAGCTTGGCCGGGACAGGGGCGGGTGGCTACACCTTC.

This chain links TRBV7-2 with TRBJ1-4, with D perhaps matching TRBD1 (6 bases). The germline V gene has CDR1 SGHTA and CDR2 FQGNSA. V gave up 1 base and J gave up 11 bases, with 26 bases separating them. This CDR3 is built from 18 residues. The CDR3 DNA reads TGTGCCAGCAGCTTAGAAGGGGTGACAGGAAGTCCGGAAGGGAAACTGTTTTTT. This codes for CASSLEGVTGSPEGKLFF. Looking up the rest from reference TRBV7-2 and TRBJ1-4 gives the full variable domain: GAGVSQSPSNKVTEKGKDVELRCDPISGHTALYWYRQSLGQGLEFLIYFQGNSAPDKSGLPSDRFSAERTGGSVSTLTIQRTQQEDSAVYLCASSLEGVTGSPEGKLFFGSGTQLSVL.

The chain has TRBV18 and TRBJ2-6; D possibly corresponds to TRBD1 (6 bases). Per germline, CDR1 KGHSH and CDR2 LQKENI. With 4 bases removed from V and 2 bases from J, the gap between germline ends came to 15 bases. The CDR3 is 17 residues long. The chain's CDR3 is CASSLGTLGAGANVLTF. The CDR3 nucleotides read TGTGCCAGCTCACTGGGGACACTGGGTGCTGGGGCCAACGTCCTGACTTTC.

This sequence joins TRBV7-9 and TRBJ1-4; D not resolved. This CDR3 has 13 amino acids. Trimming pared 3 bases from V and 0 bases from J, leaving 2 bases between. Germline V CDR1 and CDR2: SEHNR, FQNEAQ (reference sequence). This CDR3 reads CASSFTTNEKLFF. Here the CDR3 DNA reads TGTGCCAGCAGCTTCACAACTAATGAAAAACTGTTTTTT.

The V gene is TRBV13, the J gene TRBJ1-2; D possibly corresponds to TRBD1 (5 bases). V gave up 4 bases and J gave up 2 bases, with 8 bases separating them. CDR1 is PRHDT and CDR2 is FYEKMQ in the germline V gene (reference sequence). This CDR3 has 13 residues. The CDR3 sequence is CASSSTANYGYTF. The CDR3, as DNA: TGTGCCAGCAGCTCGACAGCGAACTATGGCTACACCTTC.

V usage is TRBV12-3 or TRBV12-4 and J usage is TRBJ1-2; D is perhaps TRBD1 (5 bases). Between the trimmed V and J ends, which lost 3 bases and 8 bases, there was a span of 13 bases. The CDR3 covers 13 residues. The CDR3: CASSLGQGRGYTF. The CDR3 region has the DNA TGTGCCAGCAGTTTGGGGCAGGGCCGGGGCTACACCTTC.

This clone showed up just a few times. The chain is built from TRBV2 and TRBJ1-1; 7 nucleotides align to TRBD1. The trim removed 2 bases at V and 1 base at J, leaving 1 base unmatched. This CDR3 has 14 amino acids. The V gene's germline CDR1 is SNHLY and CDR2 FYNNEI. The chain's CDR3 is CASSERGQNTEAFF. CDR3 DNA sequence: TGTGCCAGCAGTGAAAGGGGGCAGAACACTGAAGCTTTCTTT.

This clone appeared once. The CDR3 here is CSATQPGKLFF. In DNA form, the CDR3 reads TGCAGTGCTACCCAGCCCGGGAAACTGTTTTTT. This chain uses TRBV20-1 with TRBJ1-4; D not certain. The CDR3 runs 11 residues. Germline V gene lookup returns CDR1 DFQATT and CDR2 SNEGSKA (reference sequence). V shed 4 bases and J shed 11 bases, with 11 bases lying between them.

This chain connects TRBV5-6 to TRBJ2-1; TRBD2 matches 10 bases. The CDR3 is 17 amino acids. Looked up from germline, CDR1 is SGHDT and CDR2 is YYEEEE. Trimming cost V 4 bases and J 6 bases; bases outside gene matches: 13. CDR3: CASSRAYWASGGNEQFF. The CDR3 nucleotides read TGTGCCAGCAGCCGAGCATATTGGGCTAGCGGGGGCAATGAGCAGTTCTTC.

This chain connects TRBV2 to TRBJ1-2, with 9 nucleotides matching TRBD1. V lost 5 bases, J lost 2 bases, and 6 bases stayed unmatched. CDR1 is SNHLY and CDR2 is FYNNEI in the germline V gene. The CDR3 is 15 residues long. This chain's CDR3 is CASSSYGQGNYGYTF. In DNA, the CDR3 is TGTGCCAGCAGTTCATATGGACAGGGGAACTATGGCTACACCTTC.

The chain has TRBV29-1 and TRBJ1-4; D call uncertain. V lost 6 bases to trimming and J lost 13 bases, with 21 bases between them. This CDR3 contains 13 residues. Germline V gene data show CDR1 as SQVTM and CDR2 as ANQGSEA. The DNA for the CDR3 is TGCAGCGTGAGTACGGAACTTTCCGAGGGACTGTTTTTT. It yields the protein CSVSTELSEGLFF. Supplemented by reference TRBV29-1 and TRBJ1-4, the full variable domain reads SAVISQKPSRDICQRGTSLTIQCQVDSQVTMMFWYRQQPGQSLTLIATANQGSEATYESGFVIDKFPISRPNLTFSTLTVSNMSPEDSSIYLCSVSTELSEGLFFGSGTQLSVL.

The chain couples TRBV6-4 to TRBJ2-1; 8 nucleotides align to TRBD1. J lost 3 bases, V lost 6 bases, and 4 bases had no gene match. Germline V gives CDR1 MRHNA, CDR2 SNTAGT. CDR3 size: 14 residues. The CDR3 DNA reads TGTGCCAGCAGCCCTACAGGGGGCTACAATGAGCAGTTCTTC. Encoded protein: CASSPTGGYNEQFF.

V is TRBV19 and J is TRBJ2-7; TRBD2 is a possible D gene (5 bases). Trimming removed 6 bases from V and 0 bases from J, with 9 bases in between. The CDR3 sequence is 13 residues long. CDR1 LNHDA and CDR2 SQIVND come from the germline V gene (reference sequence). As DNA, the CDR3 is TGTGCCAGTAGGCGCGGGTCCTCCTACGAGCAGTACTTC. As protein: CASRRGSSYEQYF.

The J gene is TRBJ1-1, the V gene TRBV28, with D tentatively TRBD1 (5 bases). V dropped 7 bases and J dropped 6 bases, with 12 bases sitting between them. The germline V gene encodes CDR1 MDHEN and CDR2 SYDVKM. This CDR3 has 12 residues. The DNA of the CDR3 is TGTGCCAGCACAGGGTCCCCCTCTGAAGCTTTCTTT. This sequence encodes CASTGSPSEAFF. Together with reference TRBV28 and TRBJ1-1, the CDR3 gives the full variable domain: DVKVTQSSRYLVKRTGEKVFLECVQDMDHENMFWYRQDPGLGLRLIYFSYDVKMKEKGDIPEGYSVSREKKERFSLILESASTNQTSMYLCASTGSPSEAFFGQGTRLTVV.

V is TRBV19 and J is TRBJ2-1, with D tentatively TRBD1 (5 bases). Per the germline V gene, CDR1 is LNHDA and CDR2 is SQIVND (reference sequence). The CDR3 has 14 residues. V lost 5 bases and J lost 4, with 12 bases in between. CDR3 region: CASSVRTLYNEQFF. CDR3 sequence (DNA): TGTGCCAGTAGTGTGAGGACACTATACAATGAGCAGTTCTTC.

To note about this clone: The sample contains more than one DNA sequence encoding this CDR3. J is TRBJ1-1 and V is TRBV28; 8 nucleotides line up with TRBD1. Per the germline V gene, CDR1 is MDHEN and CDR2 is SYDVKM. Losses at the gene ends were 3 bases for V and 3 bases for J; bases not matched to a gene: 0. This CDR3 spans 13 amino acids. The CDR3 sequence: CASSLTGDTEAFF. CDR3 sequence (DNA): TGTGCCAGCAGTTTGACAGGGGACACTGAAGCTTTCTTT.

The chain is built from TRBV5-5 and TRBJ1-5; unclear D gene. The CDR3 contains 17 residues. Per the germline V gene, CDR1 is SGHKS and CDR2 is YYEKEE (reference sequence). The germline V and J ends were trimmed by 3 bases and 4 bases, with 20 bases remaining between them. In DNA form, the CDR3 reads TGTGCCAGCAGCTATAACTGGTCCCCTAACGCAAATCAGCCCCAGCATTTT. This encodes CASSYNWSPNANQPQHF.

This chain joins TRBV5-5 and TRBJ1-1, with TRBD1 identical over 7 bases. After removal of 4 bases from V and 5 bases from J, the junction contained 11 bases not matched to a gene. This CDR3 has 15 amino acids. CDR1 and CDR2 (germline): SGHKS, YYEKEE (reference sequence). CDR3 region: CASSLARTGGTEAFF. Written as DNA, the CDR3 is TGTGCCAGCAGCCTGGCCCGGACAGGCGGGACTGAAGCTTTCTTT.